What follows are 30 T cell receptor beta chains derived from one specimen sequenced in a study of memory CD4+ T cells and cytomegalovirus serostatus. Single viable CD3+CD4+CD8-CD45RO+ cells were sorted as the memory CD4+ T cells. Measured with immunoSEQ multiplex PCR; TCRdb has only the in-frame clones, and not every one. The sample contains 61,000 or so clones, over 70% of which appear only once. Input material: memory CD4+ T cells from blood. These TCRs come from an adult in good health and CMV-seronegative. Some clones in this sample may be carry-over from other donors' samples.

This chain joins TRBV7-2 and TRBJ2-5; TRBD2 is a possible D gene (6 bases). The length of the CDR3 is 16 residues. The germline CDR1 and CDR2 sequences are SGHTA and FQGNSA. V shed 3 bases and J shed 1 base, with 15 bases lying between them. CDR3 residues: CASSLSGGEIQETQYF. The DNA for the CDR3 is TGTGCCAGCAGCTTGTCGGGCGGGGAAATCCAAGAGACCCAGTACTTC.

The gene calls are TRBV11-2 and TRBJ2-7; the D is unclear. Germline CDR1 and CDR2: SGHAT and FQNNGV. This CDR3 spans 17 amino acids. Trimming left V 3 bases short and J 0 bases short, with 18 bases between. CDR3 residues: CASSFSVGLGVSYEQYF. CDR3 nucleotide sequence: TGTGCCAGCAGCTTTTCAGTCGGGCTAGGCGTCTCCTACGAGCAGTACTTC.

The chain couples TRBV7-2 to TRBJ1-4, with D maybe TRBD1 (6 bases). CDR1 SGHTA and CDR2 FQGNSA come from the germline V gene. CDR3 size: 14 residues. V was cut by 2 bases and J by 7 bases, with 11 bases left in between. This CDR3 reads CASSLFQGSEKLFF. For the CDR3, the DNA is TGTGCCAGCAGCTTATTCCAGGGGAGTGAAAAACTGTTTTTT. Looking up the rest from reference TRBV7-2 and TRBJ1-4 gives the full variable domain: GAGVSQSPSNKVTEKGKDVELRCDPISGHTALYWYRQSLGQGLEFLIYFQGNSAPDKSGLPSDRFSAERTGGSVSTLTIQRTQQEDSAVYLCASSLFQGSEKLFFGSGTQLSVL.

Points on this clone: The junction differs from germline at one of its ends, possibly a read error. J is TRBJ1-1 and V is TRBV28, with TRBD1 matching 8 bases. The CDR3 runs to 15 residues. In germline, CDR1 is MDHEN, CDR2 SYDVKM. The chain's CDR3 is CASSVKQGGITGAFF. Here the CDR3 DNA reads TGTGCCAGCAGTGTTAAACAGGGGGGTATCACTGGAGCTTTCTTT.

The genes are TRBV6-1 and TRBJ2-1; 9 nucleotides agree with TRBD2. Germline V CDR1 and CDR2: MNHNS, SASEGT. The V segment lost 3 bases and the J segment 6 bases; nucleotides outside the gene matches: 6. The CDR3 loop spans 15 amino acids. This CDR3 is CASSDPGLATNEQFF. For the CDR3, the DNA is TGTGCCAGCAGTGACCCGGGACTAGCAACCAATGAGCAGTTCTTC.

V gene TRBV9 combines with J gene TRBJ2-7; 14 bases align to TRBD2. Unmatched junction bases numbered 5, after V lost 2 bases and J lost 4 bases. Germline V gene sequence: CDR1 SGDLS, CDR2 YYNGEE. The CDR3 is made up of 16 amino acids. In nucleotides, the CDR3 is TGTGCCAGCAGCGTCACAGGGACTAGCGGGAGATACGAGCAGTACTTC. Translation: CASSVTGTSGRYEQYF.

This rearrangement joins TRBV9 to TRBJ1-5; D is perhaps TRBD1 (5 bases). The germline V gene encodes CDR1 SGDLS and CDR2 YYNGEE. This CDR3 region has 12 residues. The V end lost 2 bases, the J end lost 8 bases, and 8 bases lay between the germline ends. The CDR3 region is CASSVRGEPQHF. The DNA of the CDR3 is TGTGCCAGCAGCGTGCGGGGGGAGCCCCAGCATTTT.

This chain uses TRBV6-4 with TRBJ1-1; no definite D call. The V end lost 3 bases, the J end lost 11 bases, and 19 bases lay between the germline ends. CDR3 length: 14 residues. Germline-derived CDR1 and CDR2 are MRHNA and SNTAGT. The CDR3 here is CASSERGQAGVAFF. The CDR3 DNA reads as TGTGCCAGCAGTGAAAGAGGCCAGGCTGGCGTGGCTTTCTTT.

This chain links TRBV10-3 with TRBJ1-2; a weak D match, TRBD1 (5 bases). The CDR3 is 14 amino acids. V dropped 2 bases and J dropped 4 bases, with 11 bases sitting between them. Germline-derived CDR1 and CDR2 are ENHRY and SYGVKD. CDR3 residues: CAISEGGTSYGYTF. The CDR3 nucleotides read TGTGCCATCAGTGAGGGGGGGACGAGCTATGGCTACACCTTC.

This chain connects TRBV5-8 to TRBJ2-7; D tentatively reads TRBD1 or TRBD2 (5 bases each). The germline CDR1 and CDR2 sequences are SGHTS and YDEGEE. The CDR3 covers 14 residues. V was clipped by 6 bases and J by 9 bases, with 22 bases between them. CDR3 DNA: TGTGCCAGCAACTATGGGACGGAGAGTTTGGGGCAGTACTTC. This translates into CASNYGTESLGQYF.

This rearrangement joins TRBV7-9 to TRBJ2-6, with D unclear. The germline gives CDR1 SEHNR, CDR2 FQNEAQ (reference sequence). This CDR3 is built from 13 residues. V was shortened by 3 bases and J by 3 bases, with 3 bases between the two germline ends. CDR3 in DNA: TGTGCCAGCAGCTTTTTTGGGGCCAACGTCCTGACTTTC. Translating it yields CASSFFGANVLTF.

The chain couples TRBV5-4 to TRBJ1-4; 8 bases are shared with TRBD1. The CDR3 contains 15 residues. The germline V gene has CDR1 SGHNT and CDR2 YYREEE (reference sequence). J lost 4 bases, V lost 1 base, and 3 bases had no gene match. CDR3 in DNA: TGTGCCAGCAGCTTGTCTACAGGGGGTAATGAAAAACTGTTTTTT. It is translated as CASSLSTGGNEKLFF.

The CDR3 region has the DNA TGTGCCAGCAGCTTGGCAGGGCAGGGTTGGGATACGCAGTATTTT. It codes for CASSLAGQGWDTQYF. This chain joins TRBV5-8 and TRBJ2-3, with D possibly TRBD1 on 5 matching bases. The CDR3 length is 15 residues. V was shortened by 0 bases and J by 6 bases, with 14 bases between the two germline ends. From germline, CDR1 is SGHTS and CDR2 YDEGEE.

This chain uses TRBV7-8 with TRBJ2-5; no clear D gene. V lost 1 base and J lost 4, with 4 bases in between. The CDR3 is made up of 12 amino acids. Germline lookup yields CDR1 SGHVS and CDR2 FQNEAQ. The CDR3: CASSLVRETQYF. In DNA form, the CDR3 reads TGTGCCAGCAGCTTAGTCCGAGAGACCCAGTACTTC.

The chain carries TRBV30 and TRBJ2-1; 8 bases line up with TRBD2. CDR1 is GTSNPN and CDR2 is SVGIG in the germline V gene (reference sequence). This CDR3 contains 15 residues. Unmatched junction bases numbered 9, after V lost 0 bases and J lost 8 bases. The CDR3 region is CAWSVRAGRAYEQFF. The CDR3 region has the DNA TGTGCCTGGAGTGTACGCGCCGGGAGGGCCTATGAGCAGTTCTTC.

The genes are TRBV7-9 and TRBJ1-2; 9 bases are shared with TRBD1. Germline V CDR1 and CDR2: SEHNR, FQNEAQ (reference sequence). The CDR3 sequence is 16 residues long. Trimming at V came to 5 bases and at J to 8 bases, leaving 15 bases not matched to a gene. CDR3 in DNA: TGTGCCAGCAGCATTACCTCGGGACAGGGAGGTGAAGGCTACACCTTC. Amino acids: CASSITSGQGGEGYTF. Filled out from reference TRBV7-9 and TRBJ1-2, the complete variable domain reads DTGVSQNPRHKITKRGQNVTFRCDPISEHNRLYWYRQTLGQGPEFLTYFQNEAQLEKSRLLSDRFSAERPKGSFSTLEIQRTEQGDSAMYLCASSITSGQGGEGYTFGSGTRLTVV.

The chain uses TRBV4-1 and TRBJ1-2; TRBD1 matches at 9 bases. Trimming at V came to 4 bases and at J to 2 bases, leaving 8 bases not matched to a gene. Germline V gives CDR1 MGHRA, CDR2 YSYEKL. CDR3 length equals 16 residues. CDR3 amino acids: CASSPRDRAVNYGYTF. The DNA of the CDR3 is TGCGCCAGCAGCCCCCGGGACAGGGCAGTAAACTATGGCTACACCTTC.

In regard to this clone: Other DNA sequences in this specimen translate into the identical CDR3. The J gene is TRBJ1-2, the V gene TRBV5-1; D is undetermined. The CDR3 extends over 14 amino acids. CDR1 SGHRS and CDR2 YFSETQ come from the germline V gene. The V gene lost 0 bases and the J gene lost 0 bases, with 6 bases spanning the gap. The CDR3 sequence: CASSLDTPNYGYTF. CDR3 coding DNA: TGCGCCAGCAGCTTGGACACACCTAACTATGGCTACACCTTC.

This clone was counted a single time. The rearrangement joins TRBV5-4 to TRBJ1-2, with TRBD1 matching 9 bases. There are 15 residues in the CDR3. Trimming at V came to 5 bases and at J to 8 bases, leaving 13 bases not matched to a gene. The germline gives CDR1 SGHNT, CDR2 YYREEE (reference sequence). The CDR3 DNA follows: TGTGCCAGCAGGTCCAAGTCCGGGACAGGGTTCGGCTACACCTTC. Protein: CASRSKSGTGFGYTF.

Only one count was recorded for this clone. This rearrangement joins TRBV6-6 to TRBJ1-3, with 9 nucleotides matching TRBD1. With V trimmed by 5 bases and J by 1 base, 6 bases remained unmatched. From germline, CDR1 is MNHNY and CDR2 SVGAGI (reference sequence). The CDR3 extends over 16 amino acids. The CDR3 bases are TGTGCCAGCAGTCCACAGGGGGCGCGATCTGGAAACACCATATATTTT. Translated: CASSPQGARSGNTIYF.

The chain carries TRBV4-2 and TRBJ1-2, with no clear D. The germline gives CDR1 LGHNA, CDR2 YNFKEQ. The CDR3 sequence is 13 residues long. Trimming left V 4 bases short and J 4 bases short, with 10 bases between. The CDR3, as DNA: TGTGCCAGCAGCCCTAGAGGGAGCTATGGCTACACCTTC. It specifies CASSPRGSYGYTF.

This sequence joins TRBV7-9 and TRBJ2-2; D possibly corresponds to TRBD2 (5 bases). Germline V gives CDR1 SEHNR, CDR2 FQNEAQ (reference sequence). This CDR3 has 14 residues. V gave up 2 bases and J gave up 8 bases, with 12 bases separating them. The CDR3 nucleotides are TGTGCCAGCAGCTTATTAGCGTCGTCTGGGGAGCTGTTTTTT. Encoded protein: CASSLLASSGELFF.

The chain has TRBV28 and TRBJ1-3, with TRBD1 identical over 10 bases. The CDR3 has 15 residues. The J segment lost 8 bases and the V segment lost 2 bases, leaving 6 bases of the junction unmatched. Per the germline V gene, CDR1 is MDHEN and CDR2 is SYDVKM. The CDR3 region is CASSLETGGEDTIYF. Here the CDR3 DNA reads TGTGCCAGCAGTTTAGAGACAGGGGGCGAAGACACCATATATTTT.

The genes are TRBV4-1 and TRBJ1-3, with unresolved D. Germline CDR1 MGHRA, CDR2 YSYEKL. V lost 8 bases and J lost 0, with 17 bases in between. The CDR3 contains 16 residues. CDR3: CASGGVGFLSGNTIYF. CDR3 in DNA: TGCGCCAGCGGTGGTGTGGGCTTCCTCTCTGGAAACACCATATATTTT.

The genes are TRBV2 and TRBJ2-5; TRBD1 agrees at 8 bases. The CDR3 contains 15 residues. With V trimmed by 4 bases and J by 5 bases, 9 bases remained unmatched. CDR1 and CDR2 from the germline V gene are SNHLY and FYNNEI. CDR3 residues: CASSGGQGAWETQYF. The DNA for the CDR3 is TGTGCCAGCAGTGGCGGCCAGGGGGCGTGGGAGACCCAGTACTTC.

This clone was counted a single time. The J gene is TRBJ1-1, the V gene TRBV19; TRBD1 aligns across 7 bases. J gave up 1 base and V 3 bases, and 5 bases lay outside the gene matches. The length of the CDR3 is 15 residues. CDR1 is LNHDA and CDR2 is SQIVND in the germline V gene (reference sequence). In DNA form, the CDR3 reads TGTGCCAGTAGTATCCTGGGGACAGCGAACACTGAAGCTTTCTTT. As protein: CASSILGTANTEAFF. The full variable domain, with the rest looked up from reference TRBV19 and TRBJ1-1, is DGGITQSPKYLFRKEGQNVTLSCEQNLNHDAMYWYRQDPGQGLRLIYYSQIVNDFQKGDIAEGYSVSREKKESFPLTVTSAQKNPTAFYLCASSILGTANTEAFFGQGTRLTVV.

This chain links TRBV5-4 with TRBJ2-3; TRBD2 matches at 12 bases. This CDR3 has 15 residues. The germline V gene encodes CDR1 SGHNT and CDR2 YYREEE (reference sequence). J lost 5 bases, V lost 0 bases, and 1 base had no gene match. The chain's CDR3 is CASSLATSGGDTQYF. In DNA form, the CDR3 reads TGTGCCAGCAGCTTGGCGACTAGCGGGGGAGATACGCAGTATTTT.

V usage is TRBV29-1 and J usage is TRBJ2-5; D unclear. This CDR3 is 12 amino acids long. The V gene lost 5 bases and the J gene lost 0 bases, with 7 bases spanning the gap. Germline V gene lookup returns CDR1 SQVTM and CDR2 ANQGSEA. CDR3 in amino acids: CSVSRDQETQYF. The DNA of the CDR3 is TGCAGCGTTAGCCGGGACCAAGAGACCCAGTACTTC.

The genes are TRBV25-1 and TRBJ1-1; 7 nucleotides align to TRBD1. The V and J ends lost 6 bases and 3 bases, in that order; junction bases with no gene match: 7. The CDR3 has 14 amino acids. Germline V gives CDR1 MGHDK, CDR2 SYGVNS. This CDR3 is CASRKTGADTEAFF. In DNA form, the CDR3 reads TGTGCCAGCAGGAAAACAGGGGCGGACACTGAAGCTTTCTTT.

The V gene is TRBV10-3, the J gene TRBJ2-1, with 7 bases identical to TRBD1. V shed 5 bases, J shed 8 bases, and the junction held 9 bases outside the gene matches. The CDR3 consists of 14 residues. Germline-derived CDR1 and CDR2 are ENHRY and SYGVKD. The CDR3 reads CAISRATGNDEQFF. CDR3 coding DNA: TGTGCCATCAGTCGCGCGACAGGGAATGATGAGCAGTTCTTC.